These T cell receptor beta chains were read from a single sample in a study of glioma-infiltrating T cells after dendritic cell vaccination. Profiled with immunoSEQ multiplex PCR; TCRdb holds only in-frame clones, not every one. The table has about 82,000 clones, around nine tenths seen once. Sequenced here: blood, sampled before dendritic cell vaccination. These receptors were collected from a human donor with glioblastoma. Each CDR3 is given with its conserved first and last residue. D genes are given only for firm matches. Where a row states a size, it is once, few, many or the class of an expanded clone; other rows omit it.

V	size	J	D	DNA	CDR3
TRBV2	once	TRBJ2-3	TRBD1	TGTGCCAGCACAATCGACAGGGGAAGCACAGATACGCAGTATTTT	CASTIDRGSTDTQYF
TRBV5-1	few	TRBJ2-6	.	TGCGCCAGCAGCTTGGGGCAACCCTCTGGGGCCAACGTCCTGACTTTC	CASSLGQPSGANVLTF
TRBV4-1	.	TRBJ2-3	.	TGCGCCAGCAGCCAAGGGAGGGCGGCAGCTATAACAGATACGCAGTATTTT	CASSQGRAAAITDTQYF
TRBV6-1	once	TRBJ1-5	.	TGTGCCAGCACCCACGGGGACACAAATCAGCCCCAGCATTTT	CASTHGDTNQPQHF
TRBV9	.	TRBJ1-1	.	TGTGCCAGCAGCGTAGCACAGTTTAACACTGAAGCTTTCTTT	CASSVAQFNTEAFF
TRBV6-9	.	TRBJ2-7	TRBD2	TGTGCCAGCACTAAGGGACTAGCGGGAGGTCCGAGCTCCTACGAGCAGTACTTC	CASTKGLAGGPSSYEQYF
TRBV19	few	TRBJ1-2	.	TGTGCCAGTAGTACTACCTGGAGGGGTAACTATGGCTACACCTTC	CASSTTWRGNYGYTF
TRBV14	.	TRBJ1-2	TRBD1	TGTGCCAGCAGCCCCCAGGGGGCGAACTATGGCTACACCTTC	CASSPQGANYGYTF
TRBV27	.	TRBJ2-7	.	TGTGCCATCCCCCCAAACCATTTAGGGGACACCTACGAGCAGTACTTC	CAIPPNHLGDTYEQYF
TRBV30	.	TRBJ1-5	TRBD1	TGTGCCTGGACCGCCGCAGGGACAGGTAATCAGCCCCAGCATTTT	CAWTAAGTGNQPQHF
TRBV7-9	.	TRBJ1-3	.	TGTGCCAGCAGCCACCTCGGGGGTGGTAGGAACACCATATATTTT	CASSHLGGGRNTIYF
TRBV10-2	once	TRBJ2-3	TRBD1	TGCGCCAGCAGTTCCGGGACAGGGTTGCCAGATACGCAGTATTTT	CASSSGTGLPDTQYF
TRBV5-1	.	TRBJ2-1	TRBD2	TGCGCCAGCAGCTCCCCGACTAGCGGGGACCTCAGCTCCTACAATGAGCAGTTCTTC	CASSSPTSGDLSSYNEQFF
TRBV9	.	TRBJ1-2	TRBD1	TGTGCCAGCAGCGCGAGGACAGGGCCATATGGCTACACCTTC	CASSARTGPYGYTF
TRBV2	once	TRBJ1-1	.	TGTGCCAGCAGTGATTGGGGAGGGGACACTGAAGCTTTCTTT	CASSDWGGDTEAFF